This T cell receptor beta chain is drawn from a study of T cell changes during pregnancy in multiple sclerosis. The CDR3 is 13 residues long. Looked up from germline, CDR1 is SGHDT and CDR2 is YYEEEE. The V end was cut by 4 bases, the J end by 4 bases, with 11 bases between. The table came from immunoSEQ multiplex PCR; TCRdb's copy has only in-frame clones and leaves some out. The sample lists tens of thousands of clones, 92% occurring once. The TCR sequence derives from a female donor with multiple sclerosis, enrolled in a pregnancy study. The sequenced sample was peripheral blood, obtained in the first trimester of pregnancy. The genes are TRBV5-6 and TRBJ1-2; weak D call: TRBD1 (6 bases). In DNA form, the CDR3 reads TGTGCCAGCAGCCGACGGGGGGCCTATGGCTACACCTTC. Translating gives CASSRRGAYGYTF.